A single sample is the source of the 8 T cell receptor beta chains below, sequenced in a study of cytomegalovirus exposure and HLA in healthy donors. Vbeta (60) and Jbeta (13) primers were used in the PCR. Only in-frame clones appear in the TCRdb table, and some are missing; sequencing was by immunoSEQ multiplex PCR. The table records 150,000 to 200,000 clones, approximately 77% of them present only once. The sample taken for sequencing was PBMCs. The receptors shown here come from a man between 25 and 39 years old in good health and CMV-seropositive.

This clone was picked up a small number of times. This chain uses TRBV7-9 with TRBJ1-1; D gene uncertain. The CDR3 covers 15 residues. Germline CDR1 reads SEHNR; CDR2 reads FQNEAQ (reference sequence). The V and J ends lost 4 bases and 6 bases respectively, with 18 bases between them. CDR3 residues: CASSSRVPSSAEAFF. The CDR3 nucleotides are TGTGCCAGCAGCTCCCGGGTCCCCTCGAGCGCTGAAGCTTTCTTT.

This clone has more than one count but fewer than ten. The chain couples TRBV28 to TRBJ2-7, with 8 bases identical to TRBD1. Losses at the gene ends were 5 bases for V and 3 bases for J; bases not matched to a gene: 12. CDR1 is MDHEN and CDR2 is SYDVKM in the germline V gene. The CDR3 length is 16 residues. CDR3 loop: CASSPLPGQDIYEQYF. CDR3 sequence (DNA): TGTGCCAGCAGTCCCCTTCCGGGACAGGATATCTACGAGCAGTACTTC.

V is TRBV19 and J is TRBJ2-2; D is ambiguous. V dropped 3 bases and J dropped 6 bases, with 5 bases sitting between them. Germline V gene lookup returns CDR1 LNHDA and CDR2 SQIVND (reference sequence). This CDR3 has 12 amino acids. The CDR3 here is CASSIRAGELFF. For the CDR3, the DNA is TGTGCCAGTAGTATCCGTGCCGGGGAGCTGTTTTTT. The whole variable domain, remainder taken from reference TRBV19 and TRBJ2-2, is DGGITQSPKYLFRKEGQNVTLSCEQNLNHDAMYWYRQDPGQGLRLIYYSQIVNDFQKGDIAEGYSVSREKKESFPLTVTSAQKNPTAFYLCASSIRAGELFFGEGSRLTVL.

The chain recombines TRBV4-3 with TRBJ2-5, with 10 nucleotides matching TRBD2. The V segment lost 3 bases and the J segment 6 bases; nucleotides outside the gene matches: 7. CDR3 length equals 15 residues. Germline loops: CDR1 LGHNA, CDR2 YSLEER. CDR3 in DNA: TGCGCCAGCAGCCAGAAGCGGGGGGGCGGACAGACCCAGTACTTC. Translation: CASSQKRGGGQTQYF.

The chain has TRBV19 and TRBJ1-5; the D is unclear. Germline-derived CDR1 and CDR2 are LNHDA and SQIVND (reference sequence). V was trimmed by 2 bases and J by 6 bases, leaving 14 bases between them. The CDR3 consists of 15 residues. The CDR3 DNA sequence: TGTGCCAGTAGTATAACTCTGCAGGTCTTTCAGCCCCAGCATTTT. Translation gives CASSITLQVFQPQHF.

The chain recombines TRBV7-3 with TRBJ2-3; 9 bases align to TRBD2. The germline V gene has CDR1 SGHTA and CDR2 FQGTGA. Unmatched junction bases numbered 4, after V lost 5 bases and J lost 1 base. CDR3 length equals 15 residues. CDR3 residues: CASSPRTSGTDTQYF. The CDR3 nucleotides are TGTGCCAGCAGCCCCAGGACTAGCGGCACAGATACGCAGTATTTT.

A few counts support this clone. The chain links TRBV5-1 to TRBJ2-7; TRBD2 is a possible D gene (6 bases). V gave up 2 bases and J gave up 3 bases, with 9 bases separating them. Germline values: CDR1 SGHRS, CDR2 YFSETQ. The CDR3 length is 13 residues. The CDR3 DNA reads TGCGCCAGCAGCTTCGCGGGATTCTACGAGCAGTACTTC. It is translated as CASSFAGFYEQYF.

The chain links TRBV28 to TRBJ2-1; D ambiguous. The CDR3 contains 14 residues. The V gene lost 4 bases and the J gene lost 2 bases, with 9 bases spanning the gap. Germline V gene sequence: CDR1 MDHEN, CDR2 SYDVKM. The CDR3 nucleotides are TGTGCCAGCAGTTCCACTCCTACCTACAATGAGCAGTTCTTC. This sequence encodes CASSSTPTYNEQFF.